These 14 T cell receptor beta chains share one sample of origin, sequenced in a study of T cell clonality in common variable immunodeficiency. TCRdb keeps only in-frame clones here, not all; method: immunoSEQ multiplex PCR. This table holds about 20,000 clones with no singletons; the top ten claim 2% to 3%. These receptors' antigens are unknown. Study results and limitations: Common variable immunodeficiency TCR beta sequences reportedly had fewer deletions and N-nucleotide insertions.

Sequencing input: peripheral blood mononuclear cells. These receptor sequences come from a human donor with common variable immunodeficiency.

A few counts support this clone. The CDR3 is cut off 3 residues early in the read; its end comes from the germline J gene. The chain combines TRBV7-9 with TRBJ1-2, with D possibly matching TRBD1 (5 bases). Germline V CDR1 and CDR2: SEHNR, FQNEAQ (reference sequence). The CDR3 is 12 amino acids. The CDR3 DNA, read in part, is TGTGCCAGCAGCCCTCAGGGCCGGGAC. Translating it yields CASSPQGRD. The complete CDR3 protein is CASSPQGRDYTF.

This clone was recorded a few times. The read falls 3 residues short of the CDR3 end, and the missing part is taken from the germline J gene. This chain links TRBV19 with TRBJ1-4; D unresolved. Germline CDR1 LNHDA, CDR2 SQIVND (reference sequence). CDR3 size: 16 residues. V lost 5 bases to trimming and J lost 10 bases, with 23 bases between them. The part of the CDR3 DNA that was read is TGTGCCAGTAGTCTCCTCCCGCGGTCGACTCCCCTAAAA. Translating it yields CASSLLPRSTPLK. The whole CDR3 region reads CASSLLPRSTPLKLFF.

This clone occurred a few times. The read ends 3 residues early relative to the CDR3; the germline J gene fills the gap. The chain employs TRBV18 and TRBJ1-1, with 8 bases that match TRBD1. Germline trimming cut 4 bases from V and 6 bases from J; bases unmatched to any gene: 7. The CDR3 contains 14 residues. Per germline, CDR1 KGHSH and CDR2 LQKENI. Here the CDR3 reads CASSLAQGASEAFF. The sequenced part of the CDR3 DNA is TGTGCCAGCTCACTAGCTCAGGGGGCATCTGAA.

This clone has more than one count but fewer than ten. With the read ending 3 residues before the CDR3 end, the germline J gene is used to fill in that end. The V and J genes are TRBV6-2 or TRBV6-3 and TRBJ2-1; TRBD1 is a possible D gene (6 bases). CDR1 MNHEY and CDR2 SVGEGT come from the germline V gene. The length of the CDR3 is 13 residues. The germline V and J ends were trimmed by 6 bases and 8 bases, with 14 bases remaining between them. The part of the CDR3 DNA that was read is TGTGCCAGCAGCCAACAGGGTAGCCATGAG. Translation: CASSQQGSHE. The CDR3 reads in full as CASSQQGSHEQFF.

This clone was detected many times. The read comes to an end 3 residues before the CDR3 does, leaving the germline J gene to fill in the end. This rearrangement joins TRBV11-2 to TRBJ2-5, with TRBD1 identical over 7 bases. The germline V gene has CDR1 SGHAT and CDR2 FQNNGV. This CDR3 comprises 14 residues. Germline trimming cut 5 bases from V and 1 base from J; bases unmatched to any gene: 4. The CDR3 sequence is CASSLGQVQETQYF. The CDR3 DNA, read in part, is TGTGCCAGCAGCCTAGGACAGGTCCAAGAGACC.

Sample share makes this clone medium-sized (0.01 to 0.1%). Coverage ceases 3 residues before the CDR3 finishes, and the germline J gene fills in the end. V gene TRBV6-2 or TRBV6-3 combines with J gene TRBJ2-2; weak D call: TRBD1 (6 bases). Germline CDR1 MNHEY, CDR2 SVGEGT. The CDR3 loop spans 13 amino acids. V was clipped by 7 bases and J by 3 bases, with 9 bases between them. CDR3 region: CASTYRDTGELFF. The DNA read from the CDR3 is TGTGCCAGCACCTACAGGGACACCGGGGAG.

As for this clone: The read gets to within 3 residues of the CDR3 end, and the germline J gene fills in the rest. This sequence joins TRBV6-2 or TRBV6-3 and TRBJ1-2; no reliable D call. CDR1 is MNHEY and CDR2 is SVGEGT in the germline V gene. V lost 5 bases and J 6 bases, leaving 16 bases between the germline ends. This CDR3 contains 14 residues. CDR3 bases read: TGTGCCAGCAGTCCCCGACGGACTGTAAATGGC. It yields the protein CASSPRRTVNG. The full CDR3 is CASSPRRTVNGYTF.

This clone was detected a few times. The read terminates 3 residues ahead of where the CDR3 ends, so the germline J gene completes it. The rearrangement joins TRBV18 to TRBJ2-3; a weak D match, TRBD1 (6 bases). The germline V gene encodes CDR1 KGHSH and CDR2 LQKENI. Trimming shortened V by 5 bases and J by 0 bases, and 9 bases separated the two germline ends. This CDR3 contains 14 residues. The CDR3 is CASSSDSSTDTQYF. The part of the CDR3 DNA that was read is TGTGCCAGCTCATCGGACAGCAGCACAGATACG.

With respect to this clone: The junction shows a germline mismatch at one end, possibly a read error. The CDR3 end lies 3 residues beyond the end of the read and is filled in from the germline J gene. The J gene is TRBJ1-5, the V gene TRBV19; D is possibly TRBD1 (5 bases). The CDR3 is 17 residues long. Germline assignment: CDR1 LNHDA and CDR2 SQIVND (reference sequence). CDR3 sequence reads: CASSKIAGPRSKQPQHF. Incomplete CDR3 DNA: TGTGCCAGTAGTAAGATTGCAGGGCCGCGTAGCAAGCAGCCC.

The CDR3 protein is CATSLLSYNEQFF. The sequenced part of the CDR3 DNA is TGTGCCACTAGCTTACTTTCCTACAATGAG. This sequence joins TRBV2 and TRBJ2-1; D perhaps matches TRBD2 (5 bases). The read is 3 residues too short to cover the CDR3 end, so that end is filled in from the germline J gene. This CDR3 is 13 amino acids long. The germline gives CDR1 SNHLY, CDR2 FYNNEI. The V and J ends lost 10 bases and 1 base respectively, with 11 bases between them.

This clone has just a few counts. The sequence runs out 3 residues before the end of the CDR3; the remainder is reconstructed from the germline J gene. This chain connects TRBV7-2 to TRBJ2-5; either TRBD1 or TRBD2 may fit D (5 bases each). The CDR3 runs to 12 residues. Trimming left V 5 bases short and J 4 bases short, with 8 bases between. CDR1 is SGHTA, CDR2 FQGNSA, per germline. The CDR3 here is CASSAGRETQYF. The sequenced part of the CDR3 DNA is TGTGCCAGCAGCGCAGGGAGAGAGACC. Filled out from reference TRBV7-2 and TRBJ2-5, the complete variable domain reads GAGVSQSPSNKVTEKGKDVELRCDPISGHTALYWYRQSLGQGLEFLIYFQGNSAPDKSGLPSDRFSAERTGGSVSTLTIQRTQQEDSAVYLCASSAGRETQYFGPGTRLLVL.

To note about this clone: The CDR3 end is not reached by the read, which stops 3 residues before it; the germline J gene fills it in. The chain carries TRBV19 and TRBJ2-5; the match to TRBD2 covers 10 bases. Germline CDR1 is LNHDA and CDR2 is SQIVND (reference sequence). The junction had 17 bases not matched to a gene; V was cut back by 7 bases and J by 6 bases. This CDR3 is 17 amino acids long. The CDR3 DNA, read in part, is TGTGCCAGTACTCGCAGAGGACCCGGGACTAGCGAACAGACC. Its protein is CASTRRGPGTSEQT. The CDR3, in full, reads CASTRRGPGTSEQTQYF.

This clone was picked up a small number of times. The read falls 3 residues short of the CDR3 end, and the missing part is taken from the germline J gene. The chain couples TRBV19 to TRBJ1-2; possible D gene TRBD1, 5 bases. Per germline, CDR1 LNHDA and CDR2 SQIVND (reference sequence). The CDR3 extends over 15 amino acids. V dropped 6 bases and J dropped 5 bases, with 19 bases sitting between them. This CDR3 is CASRPTGTVFYGYTF. The part of the CDR3 DNA that was read is TGTGCCAGTAGACCAACCGGGACTGTTTTTTATGGC.

This clone was detected a few times. The read halts 3 residues ahead of the CDR3 end, with the missing end drawn from the germline J gene. V and J are TRBV7-9 and TRBJ2-1; D is unresolved. The CDR3 has 12 amino acids. The V end lost 0 bases, the J end lost 7 bases, and 4 bases lay between the germline ends. Germline V gives CDR1 SEHNR, CDR2 FQNEAQ (reference sequence). CDR3 DNA (partial): TGTGCCAGCAGCTTAGCATCGAATGAG. Its translation is CASSLASNE. The CDR3 as a whole reads CASSLASNEQFF.